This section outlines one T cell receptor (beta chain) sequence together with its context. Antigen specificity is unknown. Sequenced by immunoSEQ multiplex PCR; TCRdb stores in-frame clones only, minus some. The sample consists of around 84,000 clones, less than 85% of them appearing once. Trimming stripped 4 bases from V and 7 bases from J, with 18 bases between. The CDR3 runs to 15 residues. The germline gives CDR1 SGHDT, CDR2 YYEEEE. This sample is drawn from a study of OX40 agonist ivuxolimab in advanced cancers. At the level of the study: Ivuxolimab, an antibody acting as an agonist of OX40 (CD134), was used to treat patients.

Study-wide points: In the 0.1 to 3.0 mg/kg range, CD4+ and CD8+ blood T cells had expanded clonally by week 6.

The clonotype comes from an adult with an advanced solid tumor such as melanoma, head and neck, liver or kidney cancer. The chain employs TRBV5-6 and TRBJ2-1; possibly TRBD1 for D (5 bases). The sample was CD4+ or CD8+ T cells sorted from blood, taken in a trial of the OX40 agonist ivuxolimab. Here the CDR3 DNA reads TGTGCCAGCAGCCCTCTGGCAGGGATGGGGAATGAGCAGTTCTTC. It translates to CASSPLAGMGNEQFF.